Presented here are 2 T cell receptor beta chains from one specimen sequenced in a study of blood T cell repertoires in COVID-19. Libraries were prepared by immunoSEQ multiplex PCR; TCRdb keeps only in-frame clonotypes and omits some of them. The sample includes roughly 250,000 clones, 80% to 95% of them seen just once. Material for sequencing was peripheral blood. The source is a man aged 25 to 45 with COVID-19, enrolled during active disease.

This clone was found a few times. The chain employs TRBV6-5 and TRBJ1-5; 8 nucleotides agree with TRBD1. This CDR3 has 15 residues. Looked up from germline, CDR1 is MNHEY and CDR2 is SVGAGI. V was pared by 6 bases and J by 4 bases, with 8 bases of the junction left unmatched. In nucleotides, the CDR3 is TGTGCCAGCAGCCTCGGACAGGGTGGGAATCAGCCCCAGCATTTT. Its translation: CASSLGQGGNQPQHF.

The chain carries TRBV7-2 and TRBJ2-7, with TRBD2 as a possible D gene (6 bases). Trimming stripped 4 bases from V and 7 bases from J, with 20 bases between. This CDR3 contains 15 residues. Germline CDR1 is SGHTA and CDR2 is FQGNSA. This CDR3 reads CASSSAGTGVGEQYF. CDR3 bases: TGTGCCAGCAGCTCGGCCGGGACTGGGGTGGGTGAGCAGTACTTC. The entire variable domain, with the rest obtained from reference TRBV7-2 and TRBJ2-7, is as follows: GAGVSQSPSNKVTEKGKDVELRCDPISGHTALYWYRQSLGQGLEFLIYFQGNSAPDKSGLPSDRFSAERTGGSVSTLTIQRTQQEDSAVYLCASSSAGTGVGEQYFGPGTRLTVT.